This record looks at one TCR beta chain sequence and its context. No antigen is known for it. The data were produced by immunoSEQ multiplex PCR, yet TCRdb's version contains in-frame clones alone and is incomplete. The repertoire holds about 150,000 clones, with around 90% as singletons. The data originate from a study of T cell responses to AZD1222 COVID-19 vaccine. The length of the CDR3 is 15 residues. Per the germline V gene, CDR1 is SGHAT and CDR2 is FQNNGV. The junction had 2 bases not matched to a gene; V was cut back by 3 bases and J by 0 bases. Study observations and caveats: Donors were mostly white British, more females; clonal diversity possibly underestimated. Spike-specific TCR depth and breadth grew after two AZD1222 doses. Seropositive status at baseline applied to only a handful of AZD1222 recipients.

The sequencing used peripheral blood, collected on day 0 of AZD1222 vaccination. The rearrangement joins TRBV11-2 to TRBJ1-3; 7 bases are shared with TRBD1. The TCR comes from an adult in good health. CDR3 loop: CASSLGQISGNTIYF. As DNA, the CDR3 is TGTGCCAGCAGCTTGGGACAGATCTCTGGAAACACCATATATTTT.